The 28 T cell receptor beta chains listed next were all sequenced from one sample in a study of control samples from healthy donors and cancer patients. Sequencing used immunoSEQ multiplex PCR; TCRdb keeps in-frame clones, though not all of them. Here the sample spans roughly 130,000 clones, about 95% being singletons. The sequenced sample was PBMCs. These receptor sequences come from a man in his sixties with colorectal cancer.

V gene TRBV28 combines with J gene TRBJ1-1; D unresolved. The germline CDR1 and CDR2 sequences are MDHEN and SYDVKM. The V end lost 6 bases, the J end lost 5 bases, and 10 bases lay between the germline ends. The CDR3 length is 12 residues. Here the CDR3 reads CASSTDLTEAFF. The CDR3 DNA follows: TGTGCCAGCAGCACGGACCTTACTGAAGCTTTCTTT.

This rearrangement joins TRBV14 to TRBJ2-1; D gene ambiguous. CDR3 length: 14 residues. CDR1 is SGHDN, CDR2 FVKESK, per germline. V was shortened by 7 bases and J by 5 bases, with 15 bases between the two germline ends. The CDR3 DNA reads as TGTGCCAGCAACTCCCTGAGGCCCCACAATGAGCAGTTCTTC. Translation: CASNSLRPHNEQFF.

V is TRBV7-9 and J is TRBJ1-2; the D is unclear. The CDR3 contains 18 residues. The V gene lost 7 bases and the J gene lost 2 bases, with 26 bases spanning the gap. Germline V gives CDR1 SEHNR, CDR2 FQNEAQ (reference sequence). In nucleotides, the CDR3 is TGTGCCAGCACCCCTGCACCCAGCGGGAAACGGGAGAACTATGGCTACACCTTC. This sequence encodes CASTPAPSGKRENYGYTF. The full variable domain, completed using reference TRBV7-9 and TRBJ1-2, is DTGVSQNPRHKITKRGQNVTFRCDPISEHNRLYWYRQTLGQGPEFLTYFQNEAQLEKSRLLSDRFSAERPKGSFSTLEIQRTEQGDSAMYLCASTPAPSGKRENYGYTFGSGTRLTVV.

V and J are TRBV6-6 and TRBJ1-4, with a possible D match to TRBD1 (5 bases). Trimming took off 5 bases at V and 5 bases at J, with 15 bases between the two ends. CDR1 and CDR2 from the germline V gene are MNHNY and SVGAGI (reference sequence). The CDR3 is made up of 15 amino acids. The CDR3 here is CASSPRLGVNEKLFF. The CDR3 DNA sequence: TGTGCCAGCAGTCCGCGACTGGGGGTGAATGAAAAACTGTTTTTT.

The chain uses TRBV6-5 and TRBJ1-1, with D tentatively TRBD1 (5 bases). This CDR3 spans 13 amino acids. The germline V gene encodes CDR1 MNHEY and CDR2 SVGAGI. CDR3 bases: TGTGCTGCCCCTGACAGAATGAACACTGAAGCTTTCTTT. Protein product: CAAPDRMNTEAFF.

This rearrangement joins TRBV18 to TRBJ1-2; 7 bases map to TRBD1. This CDR3 has 15 residues. J gave up 1 base and V 2 bases, and 4 bases lay outside the gene matches. Germline V gene lookup returns CDR1 KGHSH and CDR2 LQKENI. This chain's CDR3 is CASSPDRDNNYGYTF. CDR3 coding DNA: TGTGCCAGCTCACCAGACAGGGACAATAACTATGGCTACACCTTC. The full variable domain, with the rest looked up from reference TRBV18 and TRBJ1-2, is NAGVMQNPRHLVRRRGQEARLRCSPMKGHSHVYWYRQLPEEGLKFMVYLQKENIIDESGMPKERFSAEFPKEGPSILRIQQVVRGDSAAYFCASSPDRDNNYGYTFGSGTRLTVV.

The genes are TRBV7-9 and TRBJ1-1, with a tentative D call TRBD1 (6 bases). The CDR3 length is 15 residues. Per germline, CDR1 SEHNR and CDR2 FQNEAQ (reference sequence). Trimming removed 7 bases from V and 1 base from J, with 16 bases in between. The CDR3 region has the DNA TGTGCCAGCACCTACCAGGGAGGGGGGAACACTGAAGCTTTCTTT. Its translation: CASTYQGGGNTEAFF. The complete variable domain, with remaining parts taken from reference TRBV7-9 and TRBJ1-1, reads DTGVSQNPRHKITKRGQNVTFRCDPISEHNRLYWYRQTLGQGPEFLTYFQNEAQLEKSRLLSDRFSAERPKGSFSTLEIQRTEQGDSAMYLCASTYQGGGNTEAFFGQGTRLTVV.

The chain carries TRBV6-5 and TRBJ2-7; D is ambiguous. The CDR3 extends over 10 amino acids. V shed 9 bases and J shed 4 bases, with 7 bases lying between them. Germline V CDR1 and CDR2: MNHEY, SVGAGI. This chain's CDR3 is CASSTYEQYF. The CDR3 bases are TGTGCCAGTTCAACGTACGAGCAGTACTTC.

V gene TRBV5-6 combines with J gene TRBJ2-2; 11 nucleotides match TRBD1. The germline V gene has CDR1 SGHDT and CDR2 YYEEEE. The CDR3 is made up of 16 amino acids. The junction had 5 bases not matched to a gene; V was cut back by 4 bases and J by 3 bases. The CDR3 spells CASSRWDRGDTGELFF. The CDR3 DNA is TGTGCCAGCAGCAGATGGGACAGGGGGGACACCGGGGAGCTGTTTTTT.

The chain employs TRBV7-7 and TRBJ1-3; D gene unclear. The CDR3 has 13 amino acids. Germline-derived CDR1 and CDR2 are SSHAT and FNYEAQ (reference sequence). V was pared by 3 bases and J by 3 bases, with 6 bases between. CDR3 sequence (DNA): TGTGCCAGCAGCTTGGGTAATGGAAACACCATATATTTT. It is translated as CASSLGNGNTIYF.

The gene calls are TRBV30 and TRBJ1-2; no clear D gene. Germline V gene data show CDR1 as GTSNPN and CDR2 as SVGIG (reference sequence). This CDR3 spans 14 amino acids. The ends were cut back, 0 bases at V and 2 bases at J, with 10 bases in the middle. The CDR3 DNA sequence: TGTGCCTGGAGTGTCGGAGGGATAAACTATGGCTACACCTTC. It translates to CAWSVGGINYGYTF. Full variable domain (missing parts from reference TRBV30 and TRBJ1-2): SQTIHQWPATLVQPVGSPLSLECTVEGTSNPNLYWYRQAAGRGLQLLFYSVGIGQISSEVPQNLSASRPQDRQFILSSKKLLLSDSGFYLCAWSVGGINYGYTFGSGTRLTVV.

The chain carries TRBV10-2 and TRBJ1-1; D might be TRBD1 (6 bases). V lost 4 bases, J lost 4 bases, and 10 bases lay in between. Germline V lookup: CDR1 WSHSY, CDR2 SAAADI. The CDR3 covers 13 residues. The CDR3 nucleotides are TGCGCCAGCAGTGCAGGGGTAAGCACTGAAGCTTTCTTT. Protein product: CASSAGVSTEAFF.

The V gene is TRBV5-1, the J gene TRBJ2-5; D remains unclear. This CDR3 spans 14 amino acids. The V gene lost 5 bases and the J gene lost 5 bases, with 16 bases spanning the gap. CDR1 is SGHRS, CDR2 YFSETQ, per germline. CDR3 loop: CASSIGPQQETQYF. The CDR3 bases are TGCGCCAGCAGTATCGGCCCCCAACAGGAGACCCAGTACTTC. Supplemented by reference TRBV5-1 and TRBJ2-5, the full variable domain reads KAGVTQTPRYLIKTRGQQVTLSCSPISGHRSVSWYQQTPGQGLQFLFEYFSETQRNKGNFPGRFSGRQFSNSRSEMNVSTLELGDSALYLCASSIGPQQETQYFGPGTRLLVL.

Concerning this clone: Other DNA sequences of this sample code for an identical CDR3. The chain employs TRBV2 and TRBJ1-3; D remains ambiguous. The V and J ends lost 0 bases and 0 bases respectively, with 6 bases between them. CDR3 size: 15 residues. The germline CDR1 and CDR2 sequences are SNHLY and FYNNEI. In DNA, the CDR3 is TGTGCCAGCAGTGAAGCAGGTATCTCTGGAAACACCATATATTTT. Amino acid sequence: CASSEAGISGNTIYF. Using reference TRBV2 and TRBJ1-3 for the parts outside the CDR3, the full variable domain is EPEVTQTPSHQVTQMGQEVILRCVPISNHLYFYWYRQILGQKVEFLVSFYNNEISEKSEIFDDQFSVERPDGSNFTLKIRSTKLEDSAMYFCASSEAGISGNTIYFGEGSWLTVV.

The rearrangement links TRBV19 to TRBJ1-2; 7 positions agree with TRBD1. Germline V gene sequence: CDR1 LNHDA, CDR2 SQIVND (reference sequence). Trimming at V came to 5 bases and at J to 0 bases, leaving 9 bases not matched to a gene. This CDR3 spans 16 amino acids. CDR3 amino acids: CASSLTPTGTNYGYTF. In nucleotides, the CDR3 is TGTGCCAGTAGTCTGACCCCGACAGGGACTAACTATGGCTACACCTTC.

The chain is built from TRBV19 and TRBJ1-5; the D gene is possibly TRBD1 (5 bases). Trimming cost V 5 bases and J 6 bases, with 11 bases left between them. The CDR3 totals 13 residues. Germline V gene data show CDR1 as LNHDA and CDR2 as SQIVND (reference sequence). This chain's CDR3 is CASSSGIRQPQHF. CDR3 coding DNA: TGTGCCAGTAGTTCAGGGATTCGTCAGCCCCAGCATTTT.

This sequence joins TRBV5-1 and TRBJ2-7; weak D call: TRBD2 (6 bases). The germline V gene has CDR1 SGHRS and CDR2 YFSETQ. CDR3 length: 17 residues. Trimming removed 4 bases at V and 2 bases at J, with 22 bases between. CDR3 in amino acids: CASSPTSPGTGAYEQYF. CDR3 nucleotide sequence: TGCGCCAGCAGCCCCACTTCCCCCGGGACGGGAGCCTACGAGCAGTACTTC. Filled out from reference TRBV5-1 and TRBJ2-7, the complete variable domain reads KAGVTQTPRYLIKTRGQQVTLSCSPISGHRSVSWYQQTPGQGLQFLFEYFSETQRNKGNFPGRFSGRQFSNSRSEMNVSTLELGDSALYLCASSPTSPGTGAYEQYFGPGTRLTVT.

V usage is TRBV7-9 and J usage is TRBJ2-7, with D maybe TRBD1 (6 bases). The CDR3 spans 14 residues. Trimming stripped 4 bases from V and 3 bases from J, with 13 bases between. CDR1 and CDR2 (germline): SEHNR, FQNEAQ (reference sequence). CDR3 protein: CASSSRDKNYEQYF. The CDR3 bases are TGTGCCAGCAGCTCGAGGGACAAGAACTACGAGCAGTACTTC.

The V call is TRBV3-1 (or the pseudogene TRBV3-2), the J call TRBJ1-1; tentatively, D is TRBD1 (5 bases). Trimming shortened V by 4 bases and J by 4 bases, and 13 bases separated the two germline ends. The CDR3 spans 14 residues. Germline V gene data show CDR1 as LGHDT and CDR2 as YNNKEL (reference sequence). The CDR3: CASSLREKGTEAFF. The CDR3 nucleotides are TGTGCCAGCAGCCTCAGGGAAAAAGGCACTGAAGCTTTCTTT.

This chain connects TRBV3-1 (or the pseudogene TRBV3-2) to TRBJ1-5; D gene ambiguous. V dropped 4 bases and J dropped 5 bases, with 12 bases sitting between them. Germline CDR1 reads LGHDT; CDR2 reads YNNKEL (reference sequence). The CDR3 has 14 residues. CDR3 coding DNA: TGTGCCAGCAGCCCGAAGTTTCATCATCAGCCCCAGCATTTT. This gives the protein CASSPKFHHQPQHF.

As for this clone: Germline and junction disagree at one end, which may indicate a read error. The genes are TRBV7-9 and TRBJ2-6; 7 nucleotides agree with TRBD2. In germline, CDR1 is SEHNR, CDR2 FQNEAQ (reference sequence). The CDR3 consists of 14 residues. This CDR3 reads CTSSGVSGANVLTF. In nucleotides, the CDR3 is TGTACCAGCAGCGGGGTCTCTGGGGCCAACGTCCTGACTTTC. Complete variable domain (other parts from reference TRBV7-9 and TRBJ2-6): DTGVSQNPRHKITKRGQNVTFRCDPISEHNRLYWYRQTLGQGPEFLTYFQNEAQLEKSRLLSDRFSAERPKGSFSTLEIQRTEQGDSAMYLCTSSGVSGANVLTFGAGSRLTVL.

This chain connects TRBV6-2 or TRBV6-3 to TRBJ2-5; 10 bases are a match to TRBD2. The CDR3 spans 15 residues. Germline V lookup: CDR1 MNHEY, CDR2 SVGEGT. Germline trimming cut 4 bases from V and 1 base from J; bases unmatched to any gene: 3. The CDR3 DNA reads as TGTGCCAGCAGTTGGGTAGCGGGGGGCCAAGAGACCCAGTACTTC. Its translation: CASSWVAGGQETQYF.

In DNA form, the CDR3 reads TGTGCCAGCAGCTTAGGTGGGGCCGGAGATACGCAGTATTTT. Its protein product is CASSLGGAGDTQYF. The chain carries TRBV7-9 and TRBJ2-3; TRBD1 might be the D (5 bases). CDR1 and CDR2 (germline): SEHNR, FQNEAQ (reference sequence). This CDR3 contains 14 residues. V dropped 1 base and J dropped 5 bases, with 10 bases sitting between them. The full variable domain, in which reference TRBV7-9 and TRBJ2-3 provide the parts outside the CDR3, is DTGVSQNPRHKITKRGQNVTFRCDPISEHNRLYWYRQTLGQGPEFLTYFQNEAQLEKSRLLSDRFSAERPKGSFSTLEIQRTEQGDSAMYLCASSLGGAGDTQYFGPGTRLTVL.

This chain uses TRBV7-8 with TRBJ1-2; 8 nucleotides match TRBD1. The CDR3 is made up of 14 amino acids. V shed 6 bases and J 4 bases; nucleotides not matched to a gene: 7. The germline V gene encodes CDR1 SGHVS and CDR2 FQNEAQ. This CDR3 reads CASRGTGVLYGYTF. In DNA, the CDR3 is TGTGCCAGCAGGGGGACAGGAGTCCTCTATGGCTACACCTTC.

The rearrangement links TRBV7-9 to TRBJ1-2; D gene uncertain. Trimming pared 2 bases from V and 2 bases from J, leaving 9 bases between. The length of the CDR3 is 14 residues. Germline V gene data show CDR1 as SEHNR and CDR2 as FQNEAQ (reference sequence). The CDR3 DNA sequence: TGTGCCAGCAGCTTATCGGCACTCAACTATGGCTACACCTTC. Its translation: CASSLSALNYGYTF.

The chain employs TRBV7-9 and TRBJ2-3; TRBD2 agrees at 13 bases. The CDR3 totals 16 residues. Per the germline V gene, CDR1 is SEHNR and CDR2 is FQNEAQ (reference sequence). The J segment lost 6 bases and the V segment lost 3 bases, leaving 6 bases of the junction unmatched. The CDR3 coding sequence is TGTGCCAGCAGCTTTCCCGGACTAGCGGGGGCTGATACGCAGTATTTT. Its protein is CASSFPGLAGADTQYF.

The chain is built from TRBV9 and TRBJ2-5; D is perhaps TRBD1 or TRBD2 (6 bases each). The CDR3 totals 14 residues. The germline V and J ends were trimmed by 3 bases and 4 bases, with 13 bases remaining between them. CDR1 is SGDLS, CDR2 YYNGEE, per germline. The CDR3 DNA is TGTGCCAGCAGCGAGGGGGGTGCGGTAGAGACCCAGTACTTC. This codes for CASSEGGAVETQYF.

This clone was found once. V and J are TRBV10-3 and TRBJ2-3; 8 bases map to TRBD2. CDR3 length equals 15 residues. Germline CDR1 ENHRY, CDR2 SYGVKD. The trim removed 3 bases at V and 3 bases at J, leaving 5 bases unmatched. The CDR3 here is CAISDGGTSTDTQYF. For the CDR3, the DNA is TGTGCCATCAGTGACGGCGGGACTAGTACAGATACGCAGTATTTT.